These 23 T cell receptor beta chains share one sample of origin, sequenced in a study of T-cell memory formation after mild COVID-19. TCRdb processed the 5' RACE reads anew with MiXCR; each CDR3 protein has one entry. The sample lists 450,000 or so distinct CDR3 sequences, approximately 25% occurring once. The material sequenced was PBMCs or a T cell subset sorted from them (not recorded which). These receptors were obtained from an adult woman who had mild COVID-19 (a few samples of this study predate the infection). Cell type and time point are not known.

Turning to this clonotype: This sequence may be a read error, since a much larger clone differs from it by one base. The V and J genes are TRBV5-1 and TRBJ2-4, with 7 nucleotides matching TRBD1. Germline lookup yields CDR1 SGHRS and CDR2 YFSETQ. CDR3 length equals 14 residues. The CDR3 here is CASRPGTEQNIKYF. CDR3 coding DNA: TGCGCCAGCAGGCCAGGGACAGAGCAAAACATTAAGTACTTC.

This clonotype was detected ten times or more. The chain uses TRBV5-6 and TRBJ1-4; D might be TRBD1 (5 bases). Trimming removed 2 bases at V and 8 bases at J, with 10 bases between. The germline V gene encodes CDR1 SGHDT and CDR2 YYEEEE. The CDR3 totals 13 residues. CDR3 DNA sequence: TGTGCCAGCAGCTTTTTTCGGGGGGAAAAACTGTTTTTT. This gives the protein CASSFFRGEKLFF.

This clonotype showed up just a few times. This rearrangement joins TRBV5-1 to TRBJ2-5; TRBD1 or TRBD2 may be the D gene (5 bases each). This CDR3 contains 13 residues. The germline V gene encodes CDR1 SGHRS and CDR2 YFSETQ. Between the trimmed V and J ends, which lost 4 bases and 4 bases, there was a span of 11 bases. For the CDR3, the DNA is TGCGCCAGCAGCCTTGGGACGTCAGAGACCCAGTACTTC. This sequence encodes CASSLGTSETQYF.

Only a few counts were recorded for this clonotype. This chain uses TRBV9 with TRBJ1-3; no firm D call. CDR1 SGDLS and CDR2 YYNGEE come from the germline V gene. The ends were cut back, 0 bases at V and 0 bases at J, with 10 bases in the middle. This CDR3 is 16 amino acids long. The CDR3 DNA reads as TGTGCCAGCAGCGTAGGTCCTACGACCTCTGGAAACACCATATATTTT. It specifies CASSVGPTTSGNTIYF. Filled out from reference TRBV9 and TRBJ1-3, the complete variable domain reads DSGVTQTPKHLITATGQRVTLRCSPRSGDLSVYWYQQSLDQGLQFLIQYYNGEERAKGNILERFSAQQFPDLHSELNLSSLELGDSALYFCASSVGPTTSGNTIYFGEGSWLTVV.

This clonotype was picked up a small number of times. The genes are TRBV4-2 and TRBJ2-7; D may be TRBD1 (5 bases). This CDR3 has 15 amino acids. CDR1 is LGHNA and CDR2 is YNFKEQ in the germline V gene. The germline V and J ends were trimmed by 0 bases and 3 bases, with 12 bases remaining between them. The CDR3, as DNA: TGTGCCAGCAGCCAAGATAAAGACAGCTACTACGAGCAGTACTTC. Translated: CASSQDKDSYYEQYF.

V usage is TRBV18 and J usage is TRBJ2-1; 12 bases fit TRBD2. Losses at the gene ends were 0 bases for V and 10 bases for J; bases not matched to a gene: 7. The CDR3 sequence is 16 residues long. From germline, CDR1 is KGHSH and CDR2 LQKENI. CDR3 DNA: TGTGCCAGCTCACCACCTTCGACTAGCGGGGGTATGGAGCAGTTCTTC. It specifies CASSPPSTSGGMEQFF.

This clonotype was found a few times. The CDR3 sequence is CASSPPPGPAGEQFF. CDR3 coding DNA: TGTGCCAGCAGTCCACCACCGGGACCCGCAGGAGAGCAGTTCTTC. The chain has TRBV6-5 and TRBJ2-1; D might be TRBD1 or TRBD2, each matching 5 bases. This CDR3 is built from 15 residues. Germline V gene sequence: CDR1 MNHEY, CDR2 SVGAGI. The ends were cut back, 5 bases at V and 10 bases at J, with 21 bases in the middle.

This chain connects TRBV7-9 to TRBJ1-1; no firm D call. Germline lookup yields CDR1 SEHNR and CDR2 FQNEAQ (reference sequence). Deletions cut 0 bases from V and 3 bases from J, with 8 bases between. The CDR3 spans 14 residues. CDR3 sequence reads: CASSLAGADTEAFF. CDR3 DNA: TGTGCCAGCAGCTTAGCTGGCGCAGACACTGAAGCTTTCTTT.

The chain links TRBV6-1 to TRBJ2-7; 7 nucleotides agree with TRBD2. With 6 bases clipped from V and 3 bases from J, the junction kept 17 bases outside the gene matches. The CDR3 totals 17 residues. Per germline, CDR1 MNHNS and CDR2 SASEGT. Here the CDR3 DNA reads TGTGCCAGCAGGGGCCTGACGGTCAACGGGAGGAGCTACGAGCAGTACTTC. Protein sequence: CASRGLTVNGRSYEQYF.

In its sample, this clonotype was seen a few times. This CDR3 reads CASKGLITDTQYF. The CDR3 nucleotides read TGTGCCAGCAAAGGTCTTATCACAGATACGCAGTATTTT. The chain couples TRBV7-9 to TRBJ2-3; no definite D call. The CDR3 is 13 amino acids. CDR1 SEHNR and CDR2 FQNEAQ come from the germline V gene (reference sequence). V was pared by 7 bases and J by 2 bases, with 10 bases between.

The chain has TRBV19 and TRBJ1-1, with TRBD1 matching over 7 bases. From germline, CDR1 is LNHDA and CDR2 SQIVND (reference sequence). The CDR3 loop spans 16 amino acids. V was pared by 3 bases and J by 7 bases, with 14 bases of the junction left unmatched. CDR3 amino acids: CASSMDSWVRGSEAFF. The CDR3 nucleotides read TGTGCCAGTAGTATGGATAGCTGGGTCAGGGGGAGTGAAGCTTTCTTT.

The rearrangement links TRBV5-1 to TRBJ2-7; D gene ambiguous. The CDR3 contains 14 residues. In germline, CDR1 is SGHRS, CDR2 YFSETQ. V was trimmed by 4 bases and J by 3 bases, leaving 14 bases between them. Here the CDR3 DNA reads TGCGCCAGCAGCCTGTCTCCGATAAACTACGAGCAGTACTTC. Translating it yields CASSLSPINYEQYF.

This clonotype came up a few times. Here the CDR3 reads CASSLSTPGDTQYF. In nucleotides, the CDR3 is TGTGCCAGCAGTCTAAGCACCCCCGGGGATACGCAGTATTTT. The chain has TRBV12-3 or TRBV12-4 and TRBJ2-3; no firm D call. Deletions cut 5 bases from V and 6 bases from J, with 15 bases between. The CDR3 sequence is 14 residues long.

This clonotype was picked up a small number of times. The chain joins TRBV30 to TRBJ2-1, with 15 bases lining up with TRBD2. Germline V CDR1 and CDR2: GTSNPN, SVGIG (reference sequence). J was trimmed by 4 bases and V by 4 bases; bases with no gene match: 5. The CDR3 consists of 16 residues. CDR3 sequence: CAWKGGTSGRYNEQFF. CDR3 DNA: TGTGCCTGGAAAGGGGGGACTAGCGGGAGGTACAATGAGCAGTTCTTC.

The chain combines TRBV27 with TRBJ1-1; no reliable D call. The CDR3 totals 14 residues. Germline loops: CDR1 MNHEY, CDR2 SMNVEV (reference sequence). Trimming cost V 6 bases and J 5 bases, with 16 bases left between them. The CDR3 DNA reads as TGTGCCAGCAGCACATCGGTAATCAGGACTGAAGCTTTCTTT. Its translation is CASSTSVIRTEAFF.

This clonotype was seen more than once but under ten times. The rearrangement links TRBV12-3 or TRBV12-4 to TRBJ2-1; 8 positions agree with TRBD1. The CDR3 covers 14 residues. The J segment lost 4 bases and the V segment lost 5 bases, leaving 4 bases of the junction unmatched. This CDR3 is CASSNGQGYNEQFF. The DNA of the CDR3 is TGTGCCAGCAGTAACGGACAGGGTTACAATGAGCAGTTCTTC.

This clonotype was detected once. The chain recombines TRBV12-3 or TRBV12-4 with TRBJ2-7; D may be TRBD1 or TRBD2 (6 bases each). The V end lost 6 bases, the J end lost 2 bases, and 17 bases lay between the germline ends. This CDR3 spans 15 amino acids. The CDR3 DNA reads TGTGCCAGCAGGGGGGCGGGACACTATCCCTACGAGCAGTACTTC. Its protein product is CASRGAGHYPYEQYF.

This clonotype was counted a few times. This sequence joins TRBV15 and TRBJ2-5; TRBD2 aligns across 13 bases. CDR1 and CDR2 from the germline V gene are LNHNV and YYDKDF (reference sequence). CDR3 length equals 17 residues. The ends lost 2 bases at V and 4 bases at J; junction bases unmatched: 7. CDR3 DNA: TGTGCCACCAGCAGATATGGGACTAGCGGGAAAGCAGAGACCCAGTACTTC. This codes for CATSRYGTSGKAETQYF.

The J gene is TRBJ2-1, the V gene TRBV21-1; the table's TRBD1 call for D was not verified on the DNA. TRBV21-1 is an annotated pseudogene. The CDR3 spans 14 residues. This CDR3 reads CAILNRGLNNEQFF. The DNA for the CDR3 is TGTGCCATCCTTAACAGGGGGCTCAACAATGAGCAGTTCTTC.

This chain links TRBV7-8 with TRBJ1-1, with D possibly being TRBD1 (5 bases). The germline V gene encodes CDR1 SGHVS and CDR2 FQNEAQ. V was shortened by 1 base and J by 0 bases, with 12 bases between the two germline ends. This CDR3 spans 16 amino acids. CDR3: CASSLVGGSMNTEAFF. In DNA form, the CDR3 reads TGTGCCAGCAGCTTAGTCGGGGGTTCCATGAACACTGAAGCTTTCTTT.

The table lists this clonotype with a few counts. V usage is TRBV7-6 and J usage is TRBJ2-7; either TRBD1 or TRBD2 may fit D (8 bases each). The CDR3 is made up of 14 amino acids. V shed 5 bases and J shed 5 bases, with 16 bases lying between them. Germline CDR1 reads SGHVS; CDR2 reads FNYEAQ. CDR3 loop: CASSPGQGLDEQYF. The CDR3 bases are TGTGCCAGCAGCCCAGGACAGGGACTAGACGAGCAGTACTTC.

This clonotype was detected a few times. This chain links TRBV24-1 with TRBJ2-2, with 9 bases identical to TRBD1. Trimming at V came to 9 bases and at J to 3 bases, leaving 10 bases not matched to a gene. The CDR3 totals 16 residues. The germline gives CDR1 KGHDR, CDR2 SFDVKD. The DNA of the CDR3 is TGTGCCACCGGTCAAACAGGGGGCTCGGACACCGGGGAGCTGTTTTTT. It codes for CATGQTGGSDTGELFF.

The chain employs TRBV5-4 and TRBJ2-5; 7 bases fit TRBD2. Germline CDR1 reads SGHNT; CDR2 reads YYREEE (reference sequence). Trimming removed 0 bases from V and 0 bases from J; junction bases left unmatched: 2. The CDR3 runs to 15 residues. CDR3 nucleotides: TGTGCCAGCAGCTTGGGTCTAGCGGACCAAGAGACCCAGTACTTC. Translating it yields CASSLGLADQETQYF.